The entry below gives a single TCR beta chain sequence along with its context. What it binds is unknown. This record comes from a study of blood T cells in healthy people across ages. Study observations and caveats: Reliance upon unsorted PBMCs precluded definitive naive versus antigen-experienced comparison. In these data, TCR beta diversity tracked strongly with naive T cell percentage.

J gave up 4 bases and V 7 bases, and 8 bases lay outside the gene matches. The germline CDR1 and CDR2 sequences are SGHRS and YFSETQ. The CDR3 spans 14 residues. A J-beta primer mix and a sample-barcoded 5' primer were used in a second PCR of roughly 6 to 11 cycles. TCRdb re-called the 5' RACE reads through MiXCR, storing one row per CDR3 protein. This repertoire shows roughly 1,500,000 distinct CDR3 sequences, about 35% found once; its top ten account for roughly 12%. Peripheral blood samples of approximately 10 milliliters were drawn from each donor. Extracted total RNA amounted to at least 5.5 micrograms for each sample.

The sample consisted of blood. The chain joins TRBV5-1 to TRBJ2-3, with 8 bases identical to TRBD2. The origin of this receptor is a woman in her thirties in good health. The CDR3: CASGGAGEADTQYF. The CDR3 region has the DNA TGCGCCAGCGGAGGAGCGGGAGAGGCAGATACGCAGTATTTT.